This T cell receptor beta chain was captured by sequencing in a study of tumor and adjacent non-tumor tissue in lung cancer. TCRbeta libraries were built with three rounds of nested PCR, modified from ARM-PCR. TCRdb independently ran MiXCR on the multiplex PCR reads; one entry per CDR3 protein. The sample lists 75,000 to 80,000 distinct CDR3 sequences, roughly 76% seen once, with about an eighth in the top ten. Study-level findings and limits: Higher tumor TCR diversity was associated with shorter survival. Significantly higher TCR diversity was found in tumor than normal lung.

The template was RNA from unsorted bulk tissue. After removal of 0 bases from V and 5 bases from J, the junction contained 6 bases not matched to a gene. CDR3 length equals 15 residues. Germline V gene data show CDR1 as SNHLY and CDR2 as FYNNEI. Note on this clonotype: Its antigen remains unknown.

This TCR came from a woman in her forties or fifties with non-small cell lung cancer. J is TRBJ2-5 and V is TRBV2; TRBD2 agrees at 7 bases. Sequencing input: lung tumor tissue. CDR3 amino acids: CASSEAGGRMETQYF. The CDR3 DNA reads TGTGCCAGCAGTGAAGCGGGAGGGCGAATGGAGACCCAGTACTTC.